One sample yielded the 26 T cell receptor beta chains listed below, sequenced in a study of cytomegalovirus exposure and HLA in healthy donors. The PCR ran on 60 Vbeta and 13 Jbeta primers. Repertoires were generated with immunoSEQ multiplex PCR, while TCRdb's copy carries only in-frame clones and drops some. The table has some 130,000 clones, around nine tenths seen once. The sequencing sample was made of PBMCs. The receptors originated from a woman aged 30 to 39 in good health and CMV-seronegative.

The chain carries TRBV9 and TRBJ1-2, with D possibly matching TRBD1 (5 bases). The CDR3 runs 18 residues. CDR1 and CDR2 (germline): SGDLS, YYNGEE. The V end was cut by 3 bases, the J end by 5 bases, with 26 bases between. The CDR3 coding sequence is TGTGCCAGCAGCGGGATGGGACTTCAGGGCCCCCGGTTATATGGCTACACCTTC. It translates to CASSGMGLQGPRLYGYTF.

The genes are TRBV7-6 and TRBJ2-2; possible D gene TRBD2, 5 bases. V shed 4 bases and J shed 0 bases, with 12 bases lying between them. The CDR3 is 16 amino acids. The germline gives CDR1 SGHVS, CDR2 FNYEAQ. The CDR3 protein is CASSSVPGANTGELFF. Here the CDR3 DNA reads TGTGCCAGCAGCTCAGTCCCCGGGGCGAACACCGGGGAGCTGTTTTTT.

This clone was detected once. The rearrangement links TRBV7-2 to TRBJ1-5; TRBD1 matches 7 bases. Losses at the gene ends were 6 bases for V and 7 bases for J; bases not matched to a gene: 9. Germline CDR1 reads SGHTA; CDR2 reads FQGNSA. This CDR3 has 14 amino acids. CDR3 loop: CASSPTGPEQPQHF. The CDR3 region has the DNA TGTGCCAGCAGTCCGACAGGGCCGGAGCAGCCCCAGCATTTT.

This chain links TRBV28 with TRBJ1-2; 7 nucleotides align to TRBD1. This CDR3 contains 14 residues. With V trimmed by 4 bases and J by 0 bases, 2 bases remained unmatched. Germline V gives CDR1 MDHEN, CDR2 SYDVKM. CDR3 sequence (DNA): TGTGCCAGCAGTTGGGACAGCCCTAACTATGGCTACACCTTC. It yields the protein CASSWDSPNYGYTF.

On this clone: At one boundary the junction diverges from the germline segment, which might be a read error. This rearrangement joins TRBV2 to TRBJ1-2; possibly TRBD1 for D (6 bases). The CDR3 consists of 14 residues. Germline-derived CDR1 and CDR2 are SNHLY and FYNNEI. CDR3 nucleotides: TGTGCCAGCAGGAGAGAAAGATCCGACAGGACCCCACTCTTC. It is translated as CASRRERSDRTPLF.

The chain has TRBV5-6 and TRBJ2-2; TRBD1 is a possible D gene (5 bases). The V end was cut by 2 bases, the J end by 5 bases, with 13 bases between. Germline assignment: CDR1 SGHDT and CDR2 YYEEEE. The CDR3 runs 15 residues. CDR3 sequence: CASSFTRENTGELFF. CDR3 DNA sequence: TGTGCCAGCAGCTTTACCAGGGAAAATACCGGGGAGCTGTTTTTT.

V is TRBV5-1 and J is TRBJ2-7; TRBD1 agrees at 7 bases. In germline, CDR1 is SGHRS, CDR2 YFSETQ. The CDR3 length is 14 residues. After removal of 4 bases from V and 2 bases from J, the junction contained 6 bases not matched to a gene. CDR3 residues: CASSPGQAAYEQYF. For the CDR3, the DNA is TGCGCCAGCAGCCCCGGACAGGCGGCCTACGAGCAGTACTTC.

V and J are TRBV7-2 and TRBJ2-3; 14 bases map to TRBD2. V was pared by 4 bases and J by 3 bases, with 9 bases of the junction left unmatched. Germline CDR1 and CDR2: SGHTA and FQGNSA. CDR3 length equals 18 residues. The CDR3 DNA reads TGTGCCAGCAGCTCGTGGACTAGCGGGAGGTTTCTGACAGATACGCAGTATTTT. Translating it yields CASSSWTSGRFLTDTQYF.

This clone has a single count. The V gene is TRBV5-1, the J gene TRBJ2-5; 8 nucleotides agree with TRBD2. Germline trimming cut 3 bases from V and 2 bases from J; bases unmatched to any gene: 6. The CDR3 spans 15 residues. In germline, CDR1 is SGHRS, CDR2 YFSETQ. In nucleotides, the CDR3 is TGCGCCAGCAGCTATGCCGGGGGGGATCAAGAGACCCAGTACTTC. Its protein is CASSYAGGDQETQYF.

The chain joins TRBV5-4 to TRBJ2-1, with 8 bases that match TRBD2. The CDR3 spans 15 residues. With V trimmed by 0 bases and J by 4 bases, 3 bases remained unmatched. Germline V gene lookup returns CDR1 SGHNT and CDR2 YYREEE (reference sequence). The CDR3, as DNA: TGTGCCAGCAGCTTGGATAGCGGGGTTTACAATGAGCAGTTCTTC. This gives the protein CASSLDSGVYNEQFF.

The chain recombines TRBV28 with TRBJ1-1, with 10 nucleotides matching TRBD1. V lost 7 bases, J lost 4 bases, and 3 bases stayed unmatched. The CDR3 contains 13 residues. The germline gives CDR1 MDHEN, CDR2 SYDVKM. CDR3 in amino acids: CASNRDRGTEAFF. DNA for the CDR3: TGTGCCAGCAACCGGGACAGGGGCACTGAAGCTTTCTTT.

This sequence joins TRBV19 and TRBJ2-2; 15 bases map to TRBD2. The CDR3 spans 17 residues. Germline V gives CDR1 LNHDA, CDR2 SQIVND (reference sequence). The V and J ends lost 1 base and 4 bases, in that order; junction bases with no gene match: 1. The CDR3 loop is CASSIGTSGRATGELFF. The CDR3 DNA sequence: TGTGCCAGTAGTATAGGGACTAGCGGGAGGGCCACCGGGGAGCTGTTTTTT.

The chain recombines TRBV2 with TRBJ1-5, with 9 nucleotides matching TRBD1. V gave up 4 bases and J gave up 5 bases; unmatched junction bases: 0. The CDR3 has 13 residues. Germline V lookup: CDR1 SNHLY, CDR2 FYNNEI. This CDR3 reads CASSGQGDQPQHF. CDR3 DNA sequence: TGTGCCAGCAGTGGACAGGGGGATCAGCCCCAGCATTTT.

The chain couples TRBV13 to TRBJ1-2; TRBD1 matches 7 bases. V was pared by 5 bases and J by 5 bases, with 8 bases of the junction left unmatched. The CDR3 is made up of 14 amino acids. Germline CDR1 PRHDT, CDR2 FYEKMQ (reference sequence). The CDR3 sequence: CASSPRTGLYGYTF. CDR3 coding DNA: TGTGCCAGCAGCCCGCGGACAGGTCTATATGGCTACACCTTC.

The rearrangement links TRBV19 to TRBJ1-2; 8 nucleotides agree with TRBD1. The germline gives CDR1 LNHDA, CDR2 SQIVND (reference sequence). V shed 4 bases and J 8 bases; nucleotides not matched to a gene: 9. This CDR3 is built from 14 residues. The CDR3 bases are TGTGCCAGTAGTAATCAGGGGGCGCGTAGCGGCTACACCTTC. Amino acids: CASSNQGARSGYTF. Together with reference TRBV19 and TRBJ1-2, the CDR3 gives the full variable domain: DGGITQSPKYLFRKEGQNVTLSCEQNLNHDAMYWYRQDPGQGLRLIYYSQIVNDFQKGDIAEGYSVSREKKESFPLTVTSAQKNPTAFYLCASSNQGARSGYTFGSGTRLTVV.

This chain uses TRBV6-1 with TRBJ2-5, with 7 bases lining up with TRBD1. Germline-derived CDR1 and CDR2 are MNHNS and SASEGT. The CDR3 length is 13 residues. Trimming at V came to 3 bases and at J to 7 bases, leaving 5 bases not matched to a gene. This CDR3 reads CASSEVAGGTQYF. The CDR3 DNA sequence: TGTGCCAGCAGTGAGGTCGCAGGGGGGACCCAGTACTTC.

The chain carries TRBV7-2 and TRBJ1-3; 7 nucleotides align to TRBD1. The CDR3 covers 16 residues. Germline V lookup: CDR1 SGHTA, CDR2 FQGNSA. V lost 3 bases, J lost 0 bases, and 5 bases stayed unmatched. The CDR3: CASSFDWDSSGNTIYF. The CDR3 DNA is TGTGCCAGCAGCTTCGACTGGGACAGCTCTGGAAACACCATATATTTT.

This chain joins TRBV7-9 and TRBJ1-1, with 7 bases identical to TRBD1. CDR1 and CDR2 (germline): SEHNR, FQNEAQ (reference sequence). After removal of 1 base from V and 10 bases from J, the junction contained 6 bases not matched to a gene. The CDR3 is 13 residues long. This CDR3 is CASSLGQGERAFF. The CDR3 nucleotides are TGTGCCAGCAGCTTAGGGCAGGGGGAACGAGCTTTCTTT.

The J gene is TRBJ2-7, the V gene TRBV28, with 8 bases matching TRBD2. The CDR3 totals 15 residues. Germline loops: CDR1 MDHEN, CDR2 SYDVKM. V was pared by 2 bases and J by 0 bases, with 3 bases of the junction left unmatched. CDR3 DNA sequence: TGTGCCAGCAGTTTAACCGGGACTAGCTCCTACGAGCAGTACTTC. It yields the protein CASSLTGTSSYEQYF.

This chain connects TRBV4-1 to TRBJ1-4; D ambiguous. V was pared by 0 bases and J by 4 bases, with 18 bases between. Per the germline V gene, CDR1 is MGHRA and CDR2 is YSYEKL. CDR3 length: 18 residues. The CDR3 region has the DNA TGCGCCAGCAGCCAAGATCCCTACAGAGCAGCCAGTAATGAAAAACTGTTTTTT. Its translation is CASSQDPYRAASNEKLFF.

The V and J genes are TRBV28 and TRBJ2-6, with D perhaps TRBD1 (6 bases). CDR1 MDHEN and CDR2 SYDVKM come from the germline V gene. V shed 3 bases and J shed 2 bases, with 14 bases lying between them. This CDR3 region has 17 residues. CDR3 residues: CASSFYRVGTGANVLTF. For the CDR3, the DNA is TGTGCCAGCAGTTTCTACAGGGTGGGAACTGGGGCCAACGTCCTGACTTTC.

CDR3 protein: CASSLRLNYGYTF. DNA of the CDR3: TGTGCCAGCAGTTTACGTCTAAACTATGGCTACACCTTC. The J gene is TRBJ1-2, the V gene TRBV28; D call uncertain. Trimming stripped 2 bases from V and 2 bases from J, with 6 bases between. CDR1 is MDHEN and CDR2 is SYDVKM in the germline V gene. This CDR3 contains 13 residues.

This chain links TRBV18 with TRBJ2-1, with TRBD1 as a possible D gene (6 bases). Trimming shortened V by 3 bases and J by 9 bases, and 21 bases separated the two germline ends. CDR3 length: 16 residues. Germline CDR1 KGHSH, CDR2 LQKENI. The CDR3 here is CASSPLNMGQQGEQFF. The CDR3 DNA reads as TGTGCCAGCTCACCTTTGAATATGGGACAACAGGGTGAGCAGTTCTTC.

V and J are TRBV2 and TRBJ2-1; D is uncertain. Germline lookup yields CDR1 SNHLY and CDR2 FYNNEI. This CDR3 is built from 17 residues. Trimming removed 6 bases from V and 1 base from J, with 19 bases in between. The CDR3 DNA is TGTGCCAGCAGCGGATCCTTCCAGGCAGTATCCTACAATGAGCAGTTCTTC. This translates into CASSGSFQAVSYNEQFF.

J is TRBJ2-5 and V is TRBV6-5, with D maybe TRBD1 (6 bases). V shed 6 bases and J shed 5 bases, with 16 bases lying between them. Germline V gene lookup returns CDR1 MNHEY and CDR2 SVGAGI. This CDR3 comprises 14 residues. This CDR3 reads CASSSDRWQETQYF. The CDR3 DNA follows: TGTGCCAGCAGCTCTGACAGGTGGCAGGAGACCCAGTACTTC.

The chain has TRBV29-1 and TRBJ1-1, with D hard to call. The germline V and J ends were trimmed by 5 bases and 2 bases, with 6 bases remaining between them. Germline CDR1 is SQVTM and CDR2 is ANQGSEA. The CDR3 runs to 11 residues. The CDR3 DNA reads TGCAGCGTTCACTCTAACACTGAAGCTTTCTTT. This sequence encodes CSVHSNTEAFF.